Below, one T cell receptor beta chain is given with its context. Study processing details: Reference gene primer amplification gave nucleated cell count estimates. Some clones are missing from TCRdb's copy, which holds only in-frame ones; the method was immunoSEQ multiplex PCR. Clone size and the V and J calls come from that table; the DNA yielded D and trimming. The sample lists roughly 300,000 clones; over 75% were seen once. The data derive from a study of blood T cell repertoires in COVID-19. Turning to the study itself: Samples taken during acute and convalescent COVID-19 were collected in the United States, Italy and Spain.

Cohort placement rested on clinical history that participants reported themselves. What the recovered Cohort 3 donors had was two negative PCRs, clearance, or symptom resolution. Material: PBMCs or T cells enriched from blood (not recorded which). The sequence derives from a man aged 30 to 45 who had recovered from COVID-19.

The CDR3: CASSLSGSQVEQYF. CDR3 DNA: TGCGCCAGCAGCTTGTCCGGGAGTCAGGTCGAGCAGTACTTC. This sequence joins TRBV5-1 and TRBJ2-7; possibly TRBD2 for D (6 bases). Germline V CDR1 and CDR2: SGHRS, YFSETQ. This CDR3 spans 14 amino acids. Trimming took 1 base from V and 6 from J, leaving 14 bases between them.